The sequence of this TCR beta chain was determined in a study of blood T cell repertoires in COVID-19. Study at large: Material from acute and convalescent COVID-19 was sourced from the United States, Italy and Spain. T cells, B-cell-depleted T cells, or PBMCs provided the cDNA or gDNA that served as material.

V gave up 6 bases and J gave up 5 bases; unmatched junction bases: 7. CDR3 length: 14 residues. CDR1 MRHNA and CDR2 SNTAGT come from the germline V gene. As originally analysed: Using reference gene primer amplification, nucleated cell counts were estimated. Some clones are missing from TCRdb's copy, which holds only in-frame ones; the method was immunoSEQ multiplex PCR. V, J and clone size are those of that table, while D and trimming were read from the DNA. The top ten clones hold 5.6% of a sample with 60,000 to 65,000 clones, 65% to 90% of them seen once. Sequenced input: peripheral blood. This chain uses TRBV6-4 with TRBJ1-1; 9 nucleotides agree with TRBD1. This clonotype was obtained from a woman aged 60 to 75 with acute or convalescent COVID-19. The CDR3 nucleotides are TGTGCCAGCAGGGGACAGGGCGAAGGGACTGAAGCTTTCTTT. It is translated as CASRGQGEGTEAFF.